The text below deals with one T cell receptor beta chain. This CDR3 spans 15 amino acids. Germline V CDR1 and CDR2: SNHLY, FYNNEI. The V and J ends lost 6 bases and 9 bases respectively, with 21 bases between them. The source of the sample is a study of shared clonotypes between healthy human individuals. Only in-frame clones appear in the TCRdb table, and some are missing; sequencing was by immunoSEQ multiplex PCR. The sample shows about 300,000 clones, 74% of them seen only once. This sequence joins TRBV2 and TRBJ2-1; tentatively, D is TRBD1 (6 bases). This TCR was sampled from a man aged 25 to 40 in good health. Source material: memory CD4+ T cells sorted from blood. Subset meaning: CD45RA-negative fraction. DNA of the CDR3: TGTGCCAGCAGAGGACCAAACTTCAGGGGAAGTGAGCAGTTCTTC. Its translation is CASRGPNFRGSEQFF.